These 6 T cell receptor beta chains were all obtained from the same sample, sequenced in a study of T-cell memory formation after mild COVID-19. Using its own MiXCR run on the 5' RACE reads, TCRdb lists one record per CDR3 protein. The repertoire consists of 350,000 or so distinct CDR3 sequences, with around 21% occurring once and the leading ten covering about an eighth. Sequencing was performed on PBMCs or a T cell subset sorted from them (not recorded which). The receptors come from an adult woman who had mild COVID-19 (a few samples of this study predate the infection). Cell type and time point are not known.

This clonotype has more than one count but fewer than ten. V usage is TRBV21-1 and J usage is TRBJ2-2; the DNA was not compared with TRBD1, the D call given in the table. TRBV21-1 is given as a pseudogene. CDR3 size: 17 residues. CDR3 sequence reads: CASSARDRGPDTGELFF. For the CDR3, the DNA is TGTGCCAGCAGCGCACGGGACAGGGGGCCTGACACCGGGGAGCTGTTTTTT.

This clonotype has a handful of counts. CDR3 amino acids: CSLVSGETQYF. The CDR3 bases are TGCAGTTTAGTGAGTGGAGAGACCCAGTACTTC. The chain is built from TRBV20-1 and TRBJ2-5; no definite D call. The germline V and J ends were trimmed by 8 bases and 4 bases, with 11 bases remaining between them. Looked up from germline, CDR1 is DFQATT and CDR2 is SNEGSKA (reference sequence). This CDR3 contains 11 residues.

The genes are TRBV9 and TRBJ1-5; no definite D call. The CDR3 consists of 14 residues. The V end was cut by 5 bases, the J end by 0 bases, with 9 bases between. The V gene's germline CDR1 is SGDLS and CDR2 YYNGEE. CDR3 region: CASSSSSSNQPQHF. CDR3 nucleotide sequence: TGTGCCAGCAGTTCCTCCAGTAGCAATCAGCCCCAGCATTTT.

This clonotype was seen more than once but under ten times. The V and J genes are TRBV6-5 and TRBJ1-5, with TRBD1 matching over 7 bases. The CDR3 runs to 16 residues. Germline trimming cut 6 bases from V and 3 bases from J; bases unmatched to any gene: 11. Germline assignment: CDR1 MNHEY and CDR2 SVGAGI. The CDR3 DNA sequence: TGTGCCAGCAGCTCGCAAAGGGACAGACACAATCAGCCCCAGCATTTT. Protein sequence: CASSSQRDRHNQPQHF.

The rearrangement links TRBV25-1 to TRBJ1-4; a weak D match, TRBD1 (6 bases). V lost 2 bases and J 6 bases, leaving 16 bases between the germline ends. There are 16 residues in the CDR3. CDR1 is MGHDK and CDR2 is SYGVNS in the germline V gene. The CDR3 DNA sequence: TGTGCCAGCAGTGAAAACGCAGGGGCCGTCGATGAAAAACTGTTTTTT. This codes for CASSENAGAVDEKLFF.

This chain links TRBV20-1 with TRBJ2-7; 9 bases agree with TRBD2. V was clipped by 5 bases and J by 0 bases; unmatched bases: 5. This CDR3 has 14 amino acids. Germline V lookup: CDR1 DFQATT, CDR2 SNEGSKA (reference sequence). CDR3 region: CSASSGAHSYEQYF. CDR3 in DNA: TGCAGTGCTTCTAGCGGGGCCCACTCCTACGAGCAGTACTTC.